This record looks at one TCR beta chain sequence and its context. This CDR3 contains 15 residues. Between the trimmed V and J ends, which lost 5 bases and 0 bases, there was a span of 10 bases. Germline V gives CDR1 MGHRA, CDR2 YSYEKL. This entry belongs to a study of blood T cell repertoires in COVID-19. Study context: Collection of acute and convalescent COVID-19 samples took place in the United States, Italy and Spain. PBMCs, B-cell-depleted T cells, or T cells provided the cDNA or gDNA that made up the material.

Sequencing was performed with immunoSEQ multiplex PCR; in TCRdb, only in-frame clones are kept and a portion is missing. The table records roughly 39,000 clones, around 87% of them present only once. The receptor's source is a man in his fifties with active or convalescent COVID-19. The V gene is TRBV4-1, the J gene TRBJ2-2, with D tentatively TRBD1 (6 bases). The material sequenced was peripheral blood. CDR3 loop: CASSADRPNTGELFF. For the CDR3, the DNA is TGCGCCAGCAGCGCCGACAGGCCGAACACCGGGGAGCTGTTTTTT.